A single sample gave rise to the 32 T cell receptor beta chains below, sequenced in a study of spatial heterogeneity in lung cancer. Whole-study results and caveats: Tumors with more nonsynonymous mutations had more expanded intratumoral alpha and beta TCRs.

Time point specified: sample taken at primary tumor resection. TCRdb reprocessed the 5' RACE reads with MiXCR, giving one entry per CDR3 protein. Among some 5,000 distinct CDR3 sequences, under 10% were seen once, and the ten largest hold roughly 32%. Their antigens remain unidentified. Sequenced material: lung tumor tissue, taken at surgery. These TCRs come from a female donor with early-stage non-small cell lung cancer.

In this sample, this clonotype turned up many times. This chain uses TRBV28 with TRBJ2-5; 9 positions match TRBD1. V shed 8 bases and J 5 bases; nucleotides not matched to a gene: 12. This CDR3 contains 15 residues. Germline V gene sequence: CDR1 MDHEN, CDR2 SYDVKM. The CDR3 protein is CASLTSQGARETQYF. The CDR3 nucleotides read TGTGCCAGCCTGACGTCACAGGGGGCACGGGAGACCCAGTACTTC.

This clonotype was counted ten times or more. This chain uses TRBV28 with TRBJ2-7; tentative D call: TRBD2 (5 bases). This CDR3 comprises 15 residues. V was pared by 6 bases and J by 3 bases, with 18 bases between. Germline loops: CDR1 MDHEN, CDR2 SYDVKM. The CDR3 region has the DNA TGTGCCAGCAGGGCGGCCAGCGGTGGAGTCTACGAGCAGTACTTC. This translates into CASRAASGGVYEQYF.

This clonotype was seen repeatedly, ten times or more. J is TRBJ2-2 and V is TRBV7-2; D unclear. The V and J ends lost 2 bases and 0 bases respectively, with 10 bases between them. The CDR3 spans 16 residues. Per germline, CDR1 SGHTA and CDR2 FQGNSA. The CDR3 sequence: CASSLLGPTNTGELFF. The DNA of the CDR3 is TGTGCCAGCAGCTTACTGGGTCCGACGAACACCGGGGAGCTGTTTTTT. Using reference TRBV7-2 and TRBJ2-2 for the parts outside the CDR3, the full variable domain is GAGVSQSPSNKVTEKGKDVELRCDPISGHTALYWYRQSLGQGLEFLIYFQGNSAPDKSGLPSDRFSAERTGGSVSTLTIQRTQQEDSAVYLCASSLLGPTNTGELFFGEGSRLTVL.

The table lists this clonotype with a few counts. V gene TRBV5-1 combines with J gene TRBJ2-7; 7 nucleotides line up with TRBD1. Germline V gene data show CDR1 as SGHRS and CDR2 as YFSETQ. The length of the CDR3 is 14 residues. After removal of 4 bases from V and 2 bases from J, the junction contained 6 bases not matched to a gene. The CDR3 reads CASSPTGAAYEQYV. In DNA form, the CDR3 reads TGCGCCAGCAGCCCCACAGGGGCGGCCTACGAGCAGTACGTC.

This clonotype occurred many times. The rearrangement links TRBV3-1 to TRBJ1-4, with D possibly matching TRBD1 (5 bases). Trimming stripped 4 bases from V and 5 bases from J, with 14 bases between. CDR3 length equals 15 residues. The germline V gene has CDR1 LGHDT and CDR2 YNNKEL (reference sequence). The CDR3 is CASSPTGGGNEKLFF. The CDR3 nucleotides are TGTGCCAGCAGCCCGACCGGTGGGGGGAATGAAAAACTGTTTTTT.

This clonotype is medium-sized within its sample. The CDR3 region is CASSEAGGSYEQYF. CDR3 nucleotide sequence: TGTGCCAGCAGTGAAGCGGGAGGGTCCTACGAGCAGTACTTC. The J gene is TRBJ2-7, the V gene TRBV6-1; 7 positions agree with TRBD2. This CDR3 region has 14 residues. Germline V gives CDR1 MNHNS, CDR2 SASEGT. V lost 0 bases, J lost 1 base, and 0 bases stayed unmatched.

V usage is TRBV20-1 and J usage is TRBJ2-5; the match to TRBD1 covers 11 bases. Trimming removed 0 bases from V and 4 bases from J; junction bases left unmatched: 4. The CDR3 is 15 residues long. CDR1 DFQATT and CDR2 SNEGSKA come from the germline V gene (reference sequence). The CDR3 spells CSARDGQGALETQYF. For the CDR3, the DNA is TGCAGTGCTAGAGACGGACAGGGGGCTTTAGAGACCCAGTACTTC.

This clonotype was counted ten times or more. DNA for the CDR3: TGCGCCAGCAGCCTCGGGACAGCCAACTACGAGCAGTACTTC. Protein product: CASSLGTANYEQYF. J is TRBJ2-7 and V is TRBV5-1; 7 positions match TRBD1. J lost 3 bases, V lost 4 bases, and 7 bases had no gene match. Germline values: CDR1 SGHRS, CDR2 YFSETQ. CDR3 size: 14 residues.

There are many counts of this clonotype. CDR3 DNA: TGTGCCAGCAGTCGCGCGGAGAGGACTGAAGCTTTCTTT. Translated: CASSRAERTEAFF. This chain uses TRBV28 with TRBJ1-1, with D unclear. This CDR3 has 13 residues. CDR1 MDHEN and CDR2 SYDVKM come from the germline V gene. V gave up 5 bases and J gave up 5 bases, with 12 bases separating them.

By frequency in the sample, this clonotype is large. The chain has TRBV20-1 and TRBJ2-5; 7 nucleotides match TRBD2. Germline trimming cut 3 bases from V and 5 bases from J; bases unmatched to any gene: 6. This CDR3 spans 13 amino acids. Germline V gene lookup returns CDR1 DFQATT and CDR2 SNEGSKA (reference sequence). The CDR3 bases are TGCAGTGCTAGGGTGACTAGCAAGGAGACCCAGTACTTC. This translates into CSARVTSKETQYF.

CDR3 in amino acids: CSVEVGQGVTEAFF. Here the CDR3 DNA reads TGCAGCGTTGAAGTGGGGCAGGGTGTCACTGAAGCTTTCTTT. V and J are TRBV29-1 and TRBJ1-1; TRBD1 is a possible D gene (5 bases). V lost 1 base and J lost 4, with 13 bases in between. CDR1 is SQVTM, CDR2 ANQGSEA, per germline. The CDR3 runs 14 residues.

This clonotype qualifies as medium-sized. The chain is built from TRBV27 and TRBJ1-4; D unresolved. With 5 bases removed from V and 12 bases from J, the gap between germline ends came to 16 bases. CDR1 and CDR2 from the germline V gene are MNHEY and SMNVEV (reference sequence). This CDR3 contains 13 residues. The CDR3 DNA reads TGTGCCAGCAGTCCCCGAGGTACCGGAGAACTGTTTTTT. Protein sequence: CASSPRGTGELFF.

In its sample, this clonotype is medium-sized. The V call is TRBV28, the J call TRBJ2-5; perhaps TRBD1 as D (6 bases). Germline V lookup: CDR1 MDHEN, CDR2 SYDVKM. Trimming took 6 bases from V and 3 from J, leaving 17 bases between them. This CDR3 is built from 15 residues. The CDR3 nucleotides read TGTGCCAGCAGCCGTTCGAGACAGGAGAAAGAGACCCAGTACTTC. This codes for CASSRSRQEKETQYF.

Ten or more counts support this clonotype. The chain recombines TRBV28 with TRBJ2-7; TRBD1 matches 8 bases. The CDR3 runs 15 residues. Germline CDR1 and CDR2: MDHEN and SYDVKM. J gave up 7 bases and V 1 base, and 9 bases lay outside the gene matches. The CDR3 region is CASSLLAGQGPEQYF. CDR3 coding DNA: TGTGCCAGCAGTTTATTGGCCGGACAGGGACCGGAGCAGTACTTC.

In its sample, this clonotype was seen many times. The chain recombines TRBV5-1 with TRBJ1-1; D gene ambiguous. This CDR3 has 14 residues. Trimming left V 0 bases short and J 1 base short, with 7 bases between. The germline CDR1 and CDR2 sequences are SGHRS and YFSETQ. The CDR3 DNA reads TGCGCCAGCAGCTTGGCCGGTACGAACACTGAAGCTTTCTTT. Translation gives CASSLAGTNTEAFF.

This clonotype was counted at least ten times. The V and J genes are TRBV10-3 and TRBJ2-7; D possibly uses TRBD1 or TRBD2 (6 bases each). There are 12 residues in the CDR3. The germline V gene encodes CDR1 ENHRY and CDR2 SYGVKD. The V gene lost 10 bases and the J gene lost 2 bases, with 12 bases spanning the gap. CDR3 loop: CASRGGTYEQYV. CDR3 sequence (DNA): TGTGCCAGTCGAGGGGGGACCTACGAGCAGTACGTC.

This clonotype ranks as medium-sized. The J gene is TRBJ2-1, the V gene TRBV12-3 or TRBV12-4; 7 bases match TRBD1. V dropped 10 bases and J dropped 7; count of bases not matched to a gene: 13. The length of the CDR3 is 14 residues. The CDR3 spells CATTGSTGQNEQFF. Written as DNA, the CDR3 is TGTGCCACTACCGGTTCGACAGGGCAGAATGAGCAGTTCTTC.

V usage is TRBV27 and J usage is TRBJ2-7; 15 nucleotides line up with TRBD2. The J segment lost 2 bases and the V segment lost 5 bases, leaving 4 bases of the junction unmatched. CDR3 length: 16 residues. CDR1 is MNHEY, CDR2 SMNVEV, per germline (reference sequence). CDR3 sequence reads: CASSRGLAGGPYEQYF. CDR3 nucleotides: TGTGCCAGCAGTCGGGGACTAGCGGGGGGCCCCTACGAGCAGTACTTC.

V gene TRBV7-9 combines with J gene TRBJ2-1; perhaps TRBD1 as D (5 bases). The CDR3 sequence is 15 residues long. The V and J ends lost 3 bases and 7 bases respectively, with 16 bases between them. Germline V CDR1 and CDR2: SEHNR, FQNEAQ (reference sequence). The CDR3 reads CASSFSSGPLNEQFF. CDR3 nucleotides: TGTGCCAGCAGCTTTAGCTCAGGGCCACTTAATGAGCAGTTCTTC.

This clonotype was picked up many times. The V gene is TRBV7-9, the J gene TRBJ2-7; TRBD2 aligns across 14 bases. This CDR3 has 19 amino acids. Germline V gives CDR1 SEHNR, CDR2 FQNEAQ (reference sequence). Trimming cost V 4 bases and J 0 bases; bases outside gene matches: 11. The CDR3 sequence: CASSSRPGTSGGNSYEQYF. CDR3 sequence (DNA): TGTGCCAGCAGCTCGAGACCCGGGACTAGCGGGGGCAACTCCTACGAGCAGTACTTC.

This clonotype was picked up many times. This rearrangement joins TRBV9 to TRBJ1-1; TRBD1 might be the D (6 bases). Germline values: CDR1 SGDLS, CDR2 YYNGEE. V was trimmed by 7 bases and J by 4 bases, leaving 17 bases between them. This CDR3 region has 14 residues. The CDR3 protein is CASAPGHRGTEAFF. DNA of the CDR3: TGTGCCAGCGCTCCGGGACACCGGGGCACTGAAGCTTTCTTT.

This clonotype was seen more than once but under ten times. The chain's CDR3 is CASSQAWGDTSYEQYF. The DNA for the CDR3 is TGCGCCAGCAGCCAAGCTTGGGGGGACACCTCCTACGAGCAGTACTTC. This rearrangement joins TRBV4-1 to TRBJ2-7; D is perhaps TRBD1 or TRBD2 (6 bases each). The CDR3 runs to 16 residues. Trimming took off 1 base at V and 0 bases at J, with 13 bases between the two ends. The germline V gene encodes CDR1 MGHRA and CDR2 YSYEKL.

This clonotype appeared many times. V is TRBV7-2 and J is TRBJ2-5, with 12 bases identical to TRBD2. CDR1 is SGHTA and CDR2 is FQGNSA in the germline V gene. V dropped 6 bases and J dropped 5; count of bases not matched to a gene: 7. The CDR3 extends over 15 amino acids. For the CDR3, the DNA is TGTGCCAGCAGTCTAGCGGGAGGGCAATGGGAGACCCAGTACTTC. Protein sequence: CASSLAGGQWETQYF.

This clonotype occurred many times. V is TRBV5-1 and J is TRBJ1-1, with 7 bases aligning to TRBD1. Germline V gene lookup returns CDR1 SGHRS and CDR2 YFSETQ. Germline trimming cut 4 bases from V and 6 bases from J; bases unmatched to any gene: 12. CDR3 length: 15 amino acids. CDR3 in DNA: TGCGCCAGCAGCGAGACAGGGAATATCGGGGCTGAAGCTTTCTTT. It specifies CASSETGNIGAEAFF.

The table lists this clonotype with many counts. The J gene is TRBJ2-1, the V gene TRBV20-1, with D unresolved. The CDR3 extends over 14 amino acids. Germline values: CDR1 DFQATT, CDR2 SNEGSKA (reference sequence). Trimming stripped 1 base from V and 0 bases from J, with 7 bases between. The CDR3 sequence: CSARVPPSYNEQFF. The CDR3 DNA sequence: TGCAGTGCTAGAGTGCCCCCCTCCTACAATGAGCAGTTCTTC.

Relative to its sample, this clonotype is medium-sized. The chain joins TRBV3-1 to TRBJ1-6; no firm D call. Germline CDR1 is LGHDT and CDR2 is YNNKEL (reference sequence). V gave up 4 bases and J gave up 10 bases, with 20 bases separating them. The CDR3 covers 16 residues. CDR3 nucleotide sequence: TGTGCCAGCAGCCCCCCAGAATCTAACCCTCGGTCACCCCTCCACTTT. Translating it yields CASSPPESNPRSPLHF.

This clonotype is categorized as large (0.1 to 1%). The chain links TRBV4-2 to TRBJ2-5; possibly TRBD2 for D (6 bases). Germline values: CDR1 LGHNA, CDR2 YNFKEQ. V was pared by 5 bases and J by 3 bases, with 13 bases between. The CDR3 loop spans 14 amino acids. DNA for the CDR3: TGTGCCAGCAGCTACCGAGGGGAGGAAGAGACCCAGTACTTC. This codes for CASSYRGEEETQYF.

This clonotype is categorized as medium-sized. The J gene is TRBJ1-4, the V gene TRBV5-1; 8 positions match TRBD1. Germline V gives CDR1 SGHRS, CDR2 YFSETQ. CDR3 length equals 15 residues. Losses at the gene ends were 1 base for V and 7 bases for J; bases not matched to a gene: 6. DNA of the CDR3: TGCGCCAGCAGCTTGATCGCAGGGGGCTTTGAAAAACTGTTTTTT. Translation gives CASSLIAGGFEKLFF.

The table lists this clonotype with many counts. The CDR3 nucleotides read TGTGCCAGCAGGCCCGGACCGCACAATGAGCAGTTCTTC. This translates into CASRPGPHNEQFF. The chain couples TRBV6-5 to TRBJ2-1; D not certain. CDR3 length: 13 amino acids. Germline CDR1 MNHEY, CDR2 SVGAGI. V dropped 6 bases and J dropped 5 bases, with 11 bases sitting between them.

This clonotype was detected ten times or more. This chain connects TRBV3-1 to TRBJ1-2; TRBD1 might be the D (6 bases). Between the trimmed V and J ends, which lost 0 bases and 8 bases, there was a span of 13 bases. CDR1 and CDR2 (germline): LGHDT, YNNKEL (reference sequence). CDR3 length equals 14 residues. CDR3 protein: CASSQDPRTVGYTF. The CDR3, as DNA: TGTGCCAGCAGCCAAGATCCTCGGACAGTAGGCTACACCTTC.

The sample holds many counts of this clonotype. This chain links TRBV11-2 with TRBJ1-1; D remains ambiguous. This CDR3 is built from 14 residues. With 2 bases removed from V and 1 base from J, the gap between germline ends came to 8 bases. CDR1 is SGHAT, CDR2 FQNNGV, per germline. This CDR3 reads CASSLREGNTEAFF. In nucleotides, the CDR3 is TGTGCCAGCAGCTTAAGGGAGGGGAACACTGAAGCTTTCTTT.

This clonotype was detected ten times or more. The J gene is TRBJ2-3, the V gene TRBV10-2, with D unclear. Germline lookup yields CDR1 WSHSY and CDR2 SAAADI. The CDR3 consists of 12 residues. Trimming cost V 6 bases and J 3 bases, with 7 bases left between them. CDR3 residues: CASSLETDTQYF. As DNA, the CDR3 is TGCGCCAGCAGCCTCGAAACAGATACGCAGTATTTT.